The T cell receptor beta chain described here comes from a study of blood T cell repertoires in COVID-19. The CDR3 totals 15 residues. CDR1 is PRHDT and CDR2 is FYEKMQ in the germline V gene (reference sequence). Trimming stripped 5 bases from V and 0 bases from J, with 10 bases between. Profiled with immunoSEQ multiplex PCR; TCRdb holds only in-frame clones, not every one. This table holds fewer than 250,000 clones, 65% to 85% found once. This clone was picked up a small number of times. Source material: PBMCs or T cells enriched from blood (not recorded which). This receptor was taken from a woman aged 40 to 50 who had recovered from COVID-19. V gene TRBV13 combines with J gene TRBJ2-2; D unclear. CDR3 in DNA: TGTGCCAGCAGCCCCCGACGGGCGAACACCGGGGAGCTGTTTTTT. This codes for CASSPRRANTGELFF.